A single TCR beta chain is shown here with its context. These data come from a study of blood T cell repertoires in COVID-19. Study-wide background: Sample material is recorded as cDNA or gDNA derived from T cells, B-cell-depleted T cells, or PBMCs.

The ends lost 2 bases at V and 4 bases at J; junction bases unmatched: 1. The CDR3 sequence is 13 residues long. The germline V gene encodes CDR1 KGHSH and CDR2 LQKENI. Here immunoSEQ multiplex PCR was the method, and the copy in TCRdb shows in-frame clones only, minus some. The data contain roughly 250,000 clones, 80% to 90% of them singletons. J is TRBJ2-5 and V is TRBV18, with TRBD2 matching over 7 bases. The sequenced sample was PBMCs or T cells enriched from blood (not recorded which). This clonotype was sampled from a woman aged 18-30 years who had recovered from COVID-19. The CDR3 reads CASSPSGTETQYF. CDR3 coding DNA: TGTGCCAGCTCACCAAGCGGGACAGAGACCCAGTACTTC.